A single sample is the source of the 21 T cell receptor beta chains below, sequenced in a study of T cells in tuberculosis. Libraries were prepared by immunoSEQ multiplex PCR; TCRdb keeps only in-frame clonotypes and omits some of them. This sample has roughly 10,000 clones; 94% occur once, and the top ten carry 10% to 15%. Sequenced input: PBMCs. These receptors were collected from an adult with tuberculosis.

The chain links TRBV10-1 to TRBJ2-7, with 9 bases lining up with TRBD1. The CDR3 runs to 12 residues. CDR1 and CDR2 (germline): WNHNN, SYGVQD (reference sequence). V lost 11 bases, J lost 3 bases, and 5 bases stayed unmatched. CDR3: CAGSGQGYEQYF. In DNA, the CDR3 is TGCGCCGGTTCGGGACAGGGCTACGAGCAGTACTTC.

This rearrangement joins TRBV7-2 to TRBJ2-1, with 10 bases lining up with TRBD2. This CDR3 contains 17 residues. The trim removed 4 bases at V and 3 bases at J, leaving 9 bases unmatched. Germline CDR1 SGHTA, CDR2 FQGNSA. The CDR3 reads CASSSSTWTSGYNEQFF. Here the CDR3 DNA reads TGTGCCAGCAGCTCTTCGACCTGGACTAGCGGCTACAATGAGCAGTTCTTC.

The chain uses TRBV4-1 and TRBJ2-7; 11 bases are shared with TRBD1. Germline trimming cut 1 base from V and 4 bases from J; bases unmatched to any gene: 9. CDR1 and CDR2 (germline): MGHRA, YSYEKL. CDR3 length equals 17 residues. The CDR3 loop reads CASSQGATRDRGYEQYF. CDR3 DNA sequence: TGCGCCAGCAGCCAAGGTGCGACCCGGGACAGGGGGTACGAGCAGTACTTC.

V and J are TRBV18 and TRBJ2-6; tentative D call: TRBD2 (5 bases). The CDR3 consists of 15 residues. V lost 3 bases and J 4 bases, leaving 10 bases between the germline ends. Germline values: CDR1 KGHSH, CDR2 LQKENI. CDR3 nucleotide sequence: TGTGCCAGCTCACCGAGAGGGTGGGGGGCCAACGTCCTGACTTTC. It is translated as CASSPRGWGANVLTF. Full variable domain (missing parts from reference TRBV18 and TRBJ2-6): NAGVMQNPRHLVRRRGQEARLRCSPMKGHSHVYWYRQLPEEGLKFMVYLQKENIIDESGMPKERFSAEFPKEGPSILRIQQVVRGDSAAYFCASSPRGWGANVLTFGAGSRLTVL.

This sequence joins TRBV2 and TRBJ2-7; TRBD2 is a possible D gene (6 bases). In germline, CDR1 is SNHLY, CDR2 FYNNEI. The CDR3 sequence is 11 residues long. Trimming took 8 bases from V and 6 from J, leaving 11 bases between them. The CDR3: CASSSDPEQYF. DNA of the CDR3: TGTGCCAGCTCTAGCGACCCCGAGCAGTACTTC.

The J gene is TRBJ2-3, the V gene TRBV10-3; 9 nucleotides line up with TRBD2. CDR3 size: 16 residues. The V gene's germline CDR1 is ENHRY and CDR2 SYGVKD. Trimming at V came to 4 bases and at J to 5 bases, leaving 10 bases not matched to a gene. CDR3 coding DNA: TGTGCCATCAGTGTGGAACCAGCGGGGGGTCAAGATACGCAGTATTTT. Translating it yields CAISVEPAGGQDTQYF.

The V call is TRBV5-1, the J call TRBJ1-1; 7 bases are a match to TRBD1. V was clipped by 3 bases and J by 6 bases; unmatched bases: 5. Germline loops: CDR1 SGHRS, CDR2 YFSETQ. The CDR3 totals 13 residues. The chain's CDR3 is CASSSPGGAEAFF. In DNA form, the CDR3 reads TGCGCCAGCAGCTCCCCAGGGGGTGCTGAAGCTTTCTTT.

This rearrangement joins TRBV2 to TRBJ2-5; weak D call: TRBD1 (5 bases). Per germline, CDR1 SNHLY and CDR2 FYNNEI. Trimming removed 4 bases from V and 4 bases from J, with 13 bases in between. The CDR3 runs 14 residues. The CDR3 sequence: CASSGQGRGETQYF. The CDR3 coding sequence is TGTGCCAGCAGTGGGCAGGGCAGAGGAGAGACCCAGTACTTC.

The chain uses TRBV2 and TRBJ2-1; 10 nucleotides match TRBD2. Per germline, CDR1 SNHLY and CDR2 FYNNEI. V lost 6 bases and J lost 4; bases outside the gene matches: 9. The CDR3 totals 16 residues. CDR3 amino acids: CASSYELAGFYNEQFF. CDR3 bases: TGTGCCAGCAGCTACGAACTAGCGGGGTTTTACAATGAGCAGTTCTTC.

The rearrangement uses TRBV5-1 and TRBJ2-1; 11 bases agree with TRBD2. The trim removed 5 bases at V and 5 bases at J, leaving 3 bases unmatched. Germline V gene data show CDR1 as SGHRS and CDR2 as YFSETQ. The CDR3 sequence is 14 residues long. CDR3 sequence (DNA): TGCGCCAGCAGACCGGGACTAGCGGACAATGAGCAGTTCTTC. Translation gives CASRPGLADNEQFF. The full variable domain, with the rest looked up from reference TRBV5-1 and TRBJ2-1, is KAGVTQTPRYLIKTRGQQVTLSCSPISGHRSVSWYQQTPGQGLQFLFEYFSETQRNKGNFPGRFSGRQFSNSRSEMNVSTLELGDSALYLCASRPGLADNEQFFGPGTRLTVL.

The chain recombines TRBV15 with TRBJ2-7, with 8 bases lining up with TRBD1. Germline loops: CDR1 LNHNV, CDR2 YYDKDF (reference sequence). Losses at the gene ends were 0 bases for V and 2 bases for J; bases not matched to a gene: 0. CDR3 length equals 14 residues. This CDR3 reads CATSREGQAYEQYF. CDR3 nucleotide sequence: TGTGCCACCAGCAGAGAGGGACAGGCCTACGAGCAGTACTTC.

V and J are TRBV6-1 and TRBJ1-4; no clear D gene. The germline V gene has CDR1 MNHNS and CDR2 SASEGT. This CDR3 comprises 15 residues. The V and J ends lost 3 bases and 0 bases respectively, with 8 bases between them. This CDR3 is CASSDNPTTNEKLFF. As DNA, the CDR3 is TGTGCCAGCAGTGATAACCCTACAACTAATGAAAAACTGTTTTTT.

The J gene is TRBJ1-2, the V gene TRBV12-5; 9 bases match TRBD1. V lost 6 bases, J lost 4 bases, and 9 bases stayed unmatched. The CDR3 is made up of 15 amino acids. In germline, CDR1 is LGHNT, CDR2 FRNRAP. The CDR3 DNA follows: TGTGCTAGTGGGCAAGGGGGGACAGGGATCTATGGCTACACCTTC. It is translated as CASGQGGTGIYGYTF.

V usage is TRBV2 and J usage is TRBJ1-3, with unresolved D. Deletions cut 4 bases from V and 1 base from J, with 11 bases between. CDR1 SNHLY and CDR2 FYNNEI come from the germline V gene. The CDR3 totals 15 residues. The CDR3 region is CASSASAISGNTIYF. DNA for the CDR3: TGTGCCAGCAGTGCGAGTGCGATTTCTGGAAACACCATATATTTT.

The chain is built from TRBV6-1 and TRBJ2-5, with D maybe TRBD1 (7 bases). Deletions cut 8 bases from V and 5 bases from J, with 15 bases between. The CDR3 covers 13 residues. The germline V gene encodes CDR1 MNHNS and CDR2 SASEGT. As DNA, the CDR3 is TGTGCCAGCGCTGGAGGGGGCGAGGAGACCCAGTACTTC. Encoded protein: CASAGGGEETQYF.

The chain combines TRBV5-8 with TRBJ1-1; TRBD1 is a possible D gene (5 bases). The V end lost 0 bases, the J end lost 5 bases, and 11 bases lay between the germline ends. The germline gives CDR1 SGHTS, CDR2 YDEGEE. The CDR3 has 14 residues. CDR3 in amino acids: CASSLVGGMTEAFF. The CDR3 bases are TGTGCCAGCAGCTTGGTGGGGGGGATGACTGAAGCTTTCTTT.

The rearrangement links TRBV7-8 to TRBJ2-1; 9 nucleotides agree with TRBD1. V lost 5 bases to trimming and J lost 8 bases; unmatched junction nucleotides: 10. In germline, CDR1 is SGHVS, CDR2 FQNEAQ. The CDR3 extends over 15 amino acids. The CDR3 DNA follows: TGTGCCAGCAGCGTCTGGGACAGGGAAACTGATGAGCAGTTCTTC. It yields the protein CASSVWDRETDEQFF.

V is TRBV13 and J is TRBJ2-1, with TRBD1 as a possible D gene (6 bases). V gave up 1 base and J gave up 6 bases, with 10 bases separating them. The CDR3 covers 14 residues. Germline V CDR1 and CDR2: PRHDT, FYEKMQ (reference sequence). CDR3 in amino acids: CASSLEGVGNEQFF. The CDR3 DNA reads as TGTGCCAGCAGCTTAGAGGGGGTCGGCAATGAGCAGTTCTTC.

The chain is built from TRBV2 and TRBJ1-4; D unresolved. The V and J ends lost 3 bases and 0 bases respectively, with 11 bases between them. The germline gives CDR1 SNHLY, CDR2 FYNNEI. The CDR3 contains 16 residues. The CDR3 nucleotides are TGTGCCAGCAGTGAGGGCAGATTTGCAACTAATGAAAAACTGTTTTTT. Residues: CASSEGRFATNEKLFF.

The chain joins TRBV6-6 to TRBJ2-1; 8 positions match TRBD2. Per germline, CDR1 MNHNY and CDR2 SVGAGI (reference sequence). V shed 6 bases, J shed 13 bases, and the junction held 5 bases outside the gene matches. CDR3 length equals 11 residues. This CDR3 is CASSSTSEQFF. In DNA, the CDR3 is TGTGCCAGCAGCTCGACTAGCGAACAGTTCTTC.

V and J are TRBV7-2 and TRBJ1-5; no reliable D call. The germline CDR1 and CDR2 sequences are SGHTA and FQGNSA. The ends were cut back, 3 bases at V and 6 bases at J, with 12 bases in the middle. The CDR3 length is 14 residues. The CDR3 nucleotides are TGTGCCAGCAGCTTGAGTCCCTCTGGTCAGCCCCAGCATTTT. Amino acids: CASSLSPSGQPQHF.